These 32 T cell receptor beta chains came from one sample sequenced in a study of shared clonotypes between healthy human individuals (dated by TCRdb to 2018 to 2021). Library generation was performed with the immunoSEQ multiplex PCR assay. TCRdb stores this immuneACCESS table with in-frame sequences only. Part of the clones is absent; in the studies checked, under half of the shortfall reflects unresolved V genes, and no reason is known for the rest. In this sample the table shows around 720,000 clones, roughly 72% of which occur a single time. The ten largest account for 1.5% to 2% of the sample. The sample taken for sequencing was memory CD4+ T cells sorted from blood. Read against the paper, the sample's cell subset or site label means: CD45RA-negative fraction. All receptors come from a woman aged 25 to 45 in good health.

The rearrangement joins TRBV7-9 to TRBJ1-1, with unresolved D. The CDR3 has 14 amino acids. V lost 5 bases to trimming and J lost 1 base, with 11 bases between them. The germline CDR1 and CDR2 sequences are SEHNR and FQNEAQ (reference sequence). CDR3 bases: TGTGCCAGCAGCCCCCTCCGGGGGAACACTGAAGCTTTCTTT. It encodes CASSPLRGNTEAFF.

The chain employs TRBV14 and TRBJ2-7; 9 bases line up with TRBD2. With V trimmed by 5 bases and J by 4 bases, 9 bases remained unmatched. Per germline, CDR1 SGHDN and CDR2 FVKESK. The CDR3 has 15 residues. The CDR3 DNA reads TGTGCCAGCAGCGCCCTAGCGGGAAAGTTATACGAGCAGTACTTC. Translation gives CASSALAGKLYEQYF.

With respect to this clone: An end of the junction does not agree with germline; a read error may underlie this. V is TRBV11-1 and J is TRBJ2-1; D is unresolved. The CDR3 is 13 residues long. Germline-derived CDR1 and CDR2 are SGHAT and FQDESV (reference sequence). The CDR3 here is CASSSQIYSEQFF. For the CDR3, the DNA is TGTGCCAGCAGCTCCCAGATCTACAGTGAGCAGTTCTTC.

The count of this clone is one. The CDR3 loop is CASSPGLSTYNEQFF. The CDR3, as DNA: TGTGCCAGCTCACCGGGGCTGTCGACTTACAATGAGCAGTTCTTC. This chain uses TRBV18 with TRBJ2-1; D is possibly TRBD1 (5 bases). The V gene lost 3 bases and the J gene lost 4 bases, with 13 bases spanning the gap. This CDR3 has 15 residues. Germline assignment: CDR1 KGHSH and CDR2 LQKENI.

This clone was picked up one time. This chain joins TRBV6-5 and TRBJ2-7, with D possibly matching TRBD1 (6 bases). The CDR3 length is 15 residues. The germline gives CDR1 MNHEY, CDR2 SVGAGI. The V and J ends lost 1 base and 5 bases respectively, with 15 bases between them. Here the CDR3 reads CASSYYLTGKDEQYF. CDR3 bases: TGTGCCAGCAGTTACTACCTGACAGGCAAGGACGAGCAGTACTTC.

The chain combines TRBV6-1 with TRBJ1-2; 9 positions agree with TRBD1. This CDR3 comprises 13 residues. Germline trimming cut 6 bases from V and 7 bases from J; bases unmatched to any gene: 6. The V gene's germline CDR1 is MNHNS and CDR2 SASEGT. CDR3 region: CASRTDRGRGYTF. In DNA form, the CDR3 reads TGTGCCAGCAGGACGGACAGGGGACGTGGCTACACCTTC.

The V call is TRBV5-8, the J call TRBJ2-3; unclear D gene. CDR1 SGHTS and CDR2 YDEGEE come from the germline V gene. The V and J ends lost 5 bases and 6 bases respectively, with 16 bases between them. This CDR3 has 14 amino acids. CDR3 sequence reads: CASRDQLPGDTQYF. CDR3 sequence (DNA): TGTGCCAGCAGGGATCAACTCCCCGGGGATACGCAGTATTTT.

This clone was detected a few times. The chain employs TRBV19 and TRBJ2-7, with D possibly TRBD1 on 5 matching bases. The CDR3 is 15 residues long. V gave up 3 bases and J gave up 0 bases, with 12 bases separating them. Germline-derived CDR1 and CDR2 are LNHDA and SQIVND (reference sequence). The CDR3 loop is CASSILQGSSYEQYF. CDR3 in DNA: TGTGCCAGTAGTATTCTCCAGGGTAGCTCCTACGAGCAGTACTTC.

The gene calls are TRBV23-1 and TRBJ2-7; 9 positions match TRBD1. TRBV23-1 has ORF status, its function being uncertain. J lost 6 bases, V lost 4 bases, and 7 bases had no gene match. This CDR3 is 14 amino acids long. In DNA form, the CDR3 reads TGCGCCAGCAGTCCAGCGGGACAGGGTTGCGAGCAGTACTTC. Protein product: CASSPAGQGCEQYF.

CDR3 DNA: TGCAGCGTTGACGGGCTATCGAACACCGGGGAGCTGTTTTTT. Residues: CSVDGLSNTGELFF. The J gene is TRBJ2-2, the V gene TRBV29-1; D not resolved. The CDR3 spans 14 residues. V dropped 3 bases and J dropped 0 bases, with 8 bases sitting between them. Germline assignment: CDR1 SQVTM and CDR2 ANQGSEA.

This clone was observed a few times. J is TRBJ1-2 and V is TRBV28; no reliable D call. Germline CDR1 reads MDHEN; CDR2 reads SYDVKM. The CDR3 length is 10 residues. Trimming pared 7 bases from V and 5 bases from J, leaving 5 bases between. CDR3 DNA: TGTGCCAGCAAGGCTTATGGCTACACCTTC. Protein product: CASKAYGYTF.

With respect to this clone: Other DNA sequences within the sample encode an identical CDR3. The J gene is TRBJ1-5, the V gene TRBV28, with unresolved D. Trimming removed 3 bases at V and 4 bases at J, with 4 bases between. The V gene's germline CDR1 is MDHEN and CDR2 SYDVKM. The CDR3 totals 12 residues. The CDR3 DNA sequence: TGTGCCAGCAGTTTGGCGAATCAGCCCCAGCATTTT. It encodes CASSLANQPQHF.

The V gene is TRBV5-1, the J gene TRBJ2-6; D is perhaps TRBD2 (5 bases). The CDR3 contains 15 residues. V shed 1 base and J shed 3 bases, with 8 bases lying between them. Germline V lookup: CDR1 SGHRS, CDR2 YFSETQ. CDR3 coding DNA: TGCGCCAGCAGCTTGTTAGAGGGTGGGGCCAACGTCCTGACTTTC. Protein: CASSLLEGGANVLTF.

This chain uses TRBV9 with TRBJ1-3; D gene unclear. Trimming removed 0 bases at V and 0 bases at J, with 13 bases between. Germline CDR1 reads SGDLS; CDR2 reads YYNGEE. The CDR3 loop spans 17 amino acids. The CDR3 DNA sequence: TGTGCCAGCAGCGTAGATGCAGTGAAGAGCTCTGGAAACACCATATATTTT. This gives the protein CASSVDAVKSSGNTIYF.

The genes are TRBV7-9 and TRBJ2-6, with unresolved D. The germline V and J ends were trimmed by 1 base and 0 bases, with 4 bases remaining between them. The CDR3 sequence is 15 residues long. The germline gives CDR1 SEHNR, CDR2 FQNEAQ (reference sequence). CDR3: CASSLEASGANVLTF. In DNA form, the CDR3 reads TGTGCCAGCAGCTTAGAAGCCTCTGGGGCCAACGTCCTGACTTTC. Drawing the rest from reference TRBV7-9 and TRBJ2-6, the complete variable domain is DTGVSQNPRHKITKRGQNVTFRCDPISEHNRLYWYRQTLGQGPEFLTYFQNEAQLEKSRLLSDRFSAERPKGSFSTLEIQRTEQGDSAMYLCASSLEASGANVLTFGAGSRLTVL.

The chain links TRBV29-1 to TRBJ1-1, with 7 bases fitting TRBD1. The germline V gene has CDR1 SQVTM and CDR2 ANQGSEA. This CDR3 comprises 12 residues. The V and J ends lost 6 bases and 9 bases, in that order; junction bases with no gene match: 10. The CDR3 DNA sequence: TGCAGCGTGGTCGGGACAGCGGGCAAAGCTTTCTTT. Residues: CSVVGTAGKAFF.

The chain joins TRBV10-2 to TRBJ2-7; D is possibly TRBD2 (6 bases). This CDR3 is built from 13 residues. V dropped 2 bases and J dropped 5 bases, with 10 bases sitting between them. Germline V CDR1 and CDR2: WSHSY, SAAADI. The CDR3 region is CASSETSLNEQYF. Here the CDR3 DNA reads TGCGCCAGCAGTGAGACTAGCCTAAACGAGCAGTACTTC.

The chain employs TRBV28 and TRBJ1-1; 7 positions agree with TRBD1. Germline lookup yields CDR1 MDHEN and CDR2 SYDVKM. The length of the CDR3 is 15 residues. V shed 7 bases, J shed 6 bases, and the junction held 14 bases outside the gene matches. The CDR3: CASKVGSRGFAEAFF. In DNA, the CDR3 is TGTGCCAGCAAGGTTGGGAGCAGGGGGTTCGCTGAAGCTTTCTTT.

The rearrangement uses TRBV5-4 and TRBJ1-3; D gene ambiguous. The germline V and J ends were trimmed by 0 bases and 2 bases, with 15 bases remaining between them. The CDR3 loop spans 17 amino acids. Looked up from germline, CDR1 is SGHNT and CDR2 is YYREEE (reference sequence). The CDR3 sequence: CASSLVSGEVAGNTIYF. The CDR3, as DNA: TGTGCCAGCAGCTTGGTTTCCGGGGAAGTTGCTGGAAACACCATATATTTT.

The chain uses TRBV2 and TRBJ2-5; tentatively, D is TRBD1 or TRBD2 (7 bases each). V was pared by 7 bases and J by 7 bases, with 25 bases between. CDR3 length: 16 amino acids. Per the germline V gene, CDR1 is SNHLY and CDR2 is FYNNEI. CDR3 sequence: CASMRGSGGLSATQYF. The DNA of the CDR3 is TGTGCCAGCATGAGAGGGTCAGGGGGACTATCCGCGACCCAGTACTTC.

The chain is built from TRBV7-7 and TRBJ2-3, with D unresolved. The CDR3 extends over 16 amino acids. Germline CDR1 is SSHAT and CDR2 is FNYEAQ (reference sequence). V was clipped by 5 bases and J by 2 bases, with 17 bases between them. The CDR3 region has the DNA TGTGCCAGCAGCCCCCGTTCCGGACGGCTCACAGATACGCAGTATTTT. Encoded protein: CASSPRSGRLTDTQYF.

The chain couples TRBV30 to TRBJ2-5; D is undetermined. Per germline, CDR1 GTSNPN and CDR2 SVGIG (reference sequence). This CDR3 contains 14 residues. Trimming left V 0 bases short and J 2 bases short, with 10 bases between. CDR3 DNA: TGTGCCTGGAGTGTATCGAGAACACAAGAGACCCAGTACTTC. Translated, it gives CAWSVSRTQETQYF.

This clone was observed a handful of times. The chain joins TRBV27 to TRBJ2-5, with D possibly being TRBD1 (6 bases). CDR3 length equals 14 residues. With 6 bases removed from V and 2 bases from J, the gap between germline ends came to 13 bases. Germline V lookup: CDR1 MNHEY, CDR2 SMNVEV (reference sequence). The CDR3 protein is CASSYSGTQETQYF. The CDR3 region has the DNA TGTGCCAGCAGCTACTCCGGGACACAAGAGACCCAGTACTTC.

CDR3 in amino acids: CASSPTDRGATEAFF. The CDR3 region has the DNA TGCGCCAGCAGCCCGACGGACAGGGGGGCCACTGAAGCTTTCTTT. The chain combines TRBV5-1 with TRBJ1-1; the match to TRBD1 covers 10 bases. Germline V gene data show CDR1 as SGHRS and CDR2 as YFSETQ. V dropped 4 bases and J dropped 4; count of bases not matched to a gene: 7. The CDR3 extends over 15 amino acids.

This chain uses TRBV7-2 with TRBJ1-1, with a tentative D call TRBD1 (6 bases). Germline loops: CDR1 SGHTA, CDR2 FQGNSA. CDR3 length: 15 residues. Deletions cut 1 base from V and 1 base from J, with 10 bases between. CDR3 sequence reads: CASSLVGGGNTEAFF. As DNA, the CDR3 is TGTGCCAGCAGCTTAGTTGGAGGGGGGAACACTGAAGCTTTCTTT.

The rearrangement uses TRBV28 and TRBJ1-1; D is uncertain. V lost 7 bases to trimming and J lost 11 bases, with 17 bases between them. Germline V gene data show CDR1 as MDHEN and CDR2 as SYDVKM. The CDR3 has 12 residues. This CDR3 reads CASTLDGRGAFF. DNA for the CDR3: TGTGCCAGCACCCTGGACGGCCGCGGGGCTTTCTTT.

The chain carries TRBV20-1 and TRBJ2-3; D is ambiguous. CDR1 and CDR2 from the germline V gene are DFQATT and SNEGSKA (reference sequence). Trimming removed 6 bases from V and 3 bases from J, with 7 bases in between. The CDR3 has 11 amino acids. This chain's CDR3 is CSAIWTDTQYF. CDR3 DNA sequence: TGCAGTGCGATATGGACAGATACGCAGTATTTT.

The V and J genes are TRBV28 and TRBJ2-7; 8 bases fit TRBD2. The CDR3 consists of 14 residues. Germline V gives CDR1 MDHEN, CDR2 SYDVKM. Germline trimming cut 5 bases from V and 5 bases from J; bases unmatched to any gene: 8. The CDR3 coding sequence is TGTGCCAGCAGTCTCAGCGGGAGTGTACACGAGCAGTACTTC. Its translation: CASSLSGSVHEQYF.

The chain has TRBV2 and TRBJ2-7; TRBD1 matches at 7 bases. The CDR3 covers 12 residues. V shed 3 bases, J shed 5 bases, and the junction held 1 base outside the gene matches. Germline V gene lookup returns CDR1 SNHLY and CDR2 FYNNEI. CDR3 protein: CASSDRGNEQYF. CDR3 DNA sequence: TGTGCCAGCAGTGACAGGGGGAACGAGCAGTACTTC.

This CDR3 reads CASGLAGDYQETQYF. The CDR3 DNA sequence: TGTGCCAGCGGACTAGCGGGAGACTACCAAGAGACCCAGTACTTC. The chain carries TRBV5-4 and TRBJ2-5; TRBD2 matches at 13 bases. The CDR3 contains 15 residues. Germline assignment: CDR1 SGHNT and CDR2 YYREEE (reference sequence). The V gene end was trimmed by 7 bases and the J gene end by 0 bases; junction bases not matched to a gene: 3.

The genes are TRBV6-6 and TRBJ1-1, with unresolved D. V lost 6 bases, J lost 2 bases, and 7 bases lay in between. Germline assignment: CDR1 MNHNY and CDR2 SVGAGI (reference sequence). The CDR3 has 12 amino acids. CDR3 nucleotides: TGTGCCAGCAGCCGCAAAAACACTGAAGCTTTCTTT. Its protein product is CASSRKNTEAFF.

The chain joins TRBV11-1 to TRBJ1-1, with a possible D match to TRBD1 (5 bases). With 1 base removed from V and 3 bases from J, the gap between germline ends came to 12 bases. From germline, CDR1 is SGHAT and CDR2 FQDESV (reference sequence). This CDR3 has 15 residues. For the CDR3, the DNA is TGTGCCAGCAGCTTAGGAGGGACCGGGGACACTGAAGCTTTCTTT. Translation gives CASSLGGTGDTEAFF.